This T cell receptor beta chain was sequenced for a study of blood T cells in healthy people across ages (dated by TCRdb to the mid-2010s). For the wider study: In model experiments, template switching captured about one uniquely barcoded TCR beta cDNA molecule for every two T cells. To track age-related changes in TCR beta repertoire diversity, the study relied on deep sequencing normalized with unique cDNA molecular identifiers. Donors were grouped into four age groups: young (average 16 years), middle-aged (39), aged (around 56) and long-lived (less than 85). Two additional independent replicas of 1 million unique cDNA reads from the same blood draw were analyzed for two donors (one aged 18 to 30 and one aged 80 or older).

This clonotype appeared a single time. What this receptor recognizes is not known. Possible read error: a much larger clone is one base away. The library was obtained by 5' RACE. Sequencing relied on an Illumina HiSeq 2500. The second PCR ran for about 7 to 11 cycles and used a J-beta primer mix along with a sample-barcoded 5' primer. A template-switch 5' adaptor carrying 12 random nucleotides introduced a unique molecular identifier onto each TCR beta cDNA molecule. Each sample yielded at least 2.5 million CDR3-containing paired-end reads. The Mint cDNA synthesis kit, primed by a TRBC-specific oligonucleotide, was used to synthesize first-strand cDNA from all RNA. After uracil-DNA glycosylase treatment, a first 18-cycle PCR used universal primers M1SS and BC2_uni_R on all cDNA. From the authors' description of their analysis: For normalization, 1 million high-quality reads, each with a distinct molecular identifier, were randomly selected from each sample. Instead of being binned into consensus sequences, reads with shared molecular identifiers were discarded. MiTCR, set to a Q25 quality threshold and the strictest error-elimination algorithm, was used for CDR3 identification, clonotype clustering and error correction. A nonparametric unseen species model with Euler transformation was used to estimate lower-bound total TCR beta diversity. TCRdb trimmed the raw reads at Q25, called clones with MiXCR and kept productive beta chains. Each entry merges the rows of one CDR3 protein and shows their most common DNA and genes. The V and J calls follow TCRdb's processing rather than the paper's. Counted in this sample were some 940,000 distinct CDR3 sequences; around 29% of them appeared once. The top ten constitute roughly a tenth of the sample.

What the study reported, not specific to this receptor: Since profiling was done on bulk unsorted PBMCs, naive and antigen-experienced compartments could not be conclusively compared. Observed TCR beta diversity per million T cells fell roughly linearly with age, and a significant reduction was already apparent by age about 43. The long-lived group showed more naive CD4+ T cells, fewer expanded clones and increased TCR diversity than the aged group, suggesting age selection. Estimates of total diversity based on one million sequenced T cells were considered lower bounds and underestimates. A strong correlation was found between observed TCR beta diversity and the percentage of naive T cells measured by flow cytometry. Because donor CMV infection status was unknown, age-related changes in expanded clonotypes were potentially confounded.

The donors were 40 or so Caucasian individuals from Russia, aged 6 to 90 years, who were systemically healthy. Roughly 10 milliliters of peripheral blood were drawn from each donor into EDTA-treated Vacutainer tubes. Ficoll-Paque density-gradient centrifugation was used to isolate PBMCs, with at least 6.5 million per sample. Trizol reagent was used to extract total RNA from the PBMCs, yielding at least 5.5 micrograms per sample. The percentages of naive CD45RAhigh/CD27high T cells were determined by flow cytometry on a PBMC aliquot from every donor. Measured from the cysteine to the phenylalanine, the CDR3 is 16 residues long. Only the CDR3 region is kept as DNA, spanning 48 bases read in frame from base 1. CDR1 is given as SGHRS and CDR2 as YFSETQ, both from the germline V gene. The data also belong to a second study, concerning T cells of mothers and their children. The second study's authors report: Nine systemically healthy Caucasian individuals, comprising three mothers and their six children, were included as donors. cDNA synthesis used all of the extracted RNA, with roughly 1.5 ug of RNA in each 15 ul reaction. In the second PCR, the M1S primer introduced both the sample barcodes and 2-4 random nucleotides. Over 8 million TCR beta CDR3 reads were obtained for each mother, and approximately 3.2 million reads were obtained for each child. Thymic selection shapes the output of TCR recombination in a similar way in related and unrelated pairs, and inherited differences have a minor effect. Normalized repertoire overlap was always slightly but never significantly higher in related than unrelated mother-child pairs. Persistent microchimeric T cell clones were not detected, at a sensitivity of 95 to 100 clones per million clonotypes. To look for features that set related mother-child pairs apart from unrelated individuals, the researchers ran deep NGS to compare the TCR beta repertoires of mothers and children. On average, the children were about 10 +/- 4 years old, while the mothers were roughly 40 +/- 4 years old. Libraries were sequenced on Illumina HiSeq 2000 with 100+100 nt paired-end reads after adapter ligation with NEBNext reagents. Mother and child libraries were prepared a month apart and sequenced in separate runs to prevent cross-contamination. Each donor had between about 450,000 and 2,200,000 distinct TCR beta clonotypes identified. Naive TCR beta clonotypes were estimated from low-frequency clonotypes matched to each donor's FACS-determined naive share, without sorting.

Rearrangement joined TRBV5-1 to TRBJ2-1; TRBD1 might be the D gene, on 8 matching bases. This sequence was found in a woman in her thirties or forties in good health. The sequencing input was blood. The CDR3 reads CTSSLGYRGGIVEQFF. DNA sequence: TGCACCAGCAGCTTGGGGTACAGGGGGGGGATCGTTGAGCAGTTCTTC.